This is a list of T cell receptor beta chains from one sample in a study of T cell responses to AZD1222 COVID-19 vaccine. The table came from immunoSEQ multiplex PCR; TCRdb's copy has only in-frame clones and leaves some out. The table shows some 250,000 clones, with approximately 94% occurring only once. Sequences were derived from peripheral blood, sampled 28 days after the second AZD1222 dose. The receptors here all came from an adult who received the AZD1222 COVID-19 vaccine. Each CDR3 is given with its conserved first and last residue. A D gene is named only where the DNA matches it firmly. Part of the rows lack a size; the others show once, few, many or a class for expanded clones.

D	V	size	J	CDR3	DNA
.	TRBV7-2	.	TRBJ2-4	CASSPQRRGLLAKNIQYF	TGTGCCAGCAGCCCGCAACGGCGGGGGCTCTTAGCCAAAAACATTCAGTACTTC
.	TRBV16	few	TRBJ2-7	CASSQSGGGEQYF	TGTGCCAGCAGCCAATCAGGGGGTGGCGAGCAGTACTTC
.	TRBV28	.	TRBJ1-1	CASTSPLGNTEAFF	TGTGCCAGCACCTCCCCCTTAGGGAACACTGAAGCTTTCTTT
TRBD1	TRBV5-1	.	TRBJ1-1	CASTDTGTGGRTEAFF	TGCGCCAGCACCGACACCGGGACAGGGGGCCGCACTGAAGCTTTCTTT
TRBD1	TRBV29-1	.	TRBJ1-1	CSGLQGDTEAFF	TGCAGCGGATTACAGGGGGACACTGAAGCTTTCTTT
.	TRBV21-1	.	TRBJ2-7	CASSKQGQTKDEQYF	TGTGCCAGCAGCAAACAGGGGCAGACTAAGGACGAGCAGTACTTC
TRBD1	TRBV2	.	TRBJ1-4	CASTKGGRRGEKLFF	TGTGCCAGCACCAAAGGGGGCAGGAGGGGAGAAAAACTGTTTTTT
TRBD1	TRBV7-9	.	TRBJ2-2	CASSPDRARAGELFF	TGTGCCAGCAGCCCGGACAGGGCTAGGGCCGGGGAGCTGTTTTTT
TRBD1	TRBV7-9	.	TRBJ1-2	CASSPEGAGVANYGYTF	TGTGCCAGCAGCCCGGAGGGGGCGGGGGTAGCTAACTATGGCTACACCTTC
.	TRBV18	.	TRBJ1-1	CASSPSMAVMNTEAFF	TGTGCCAGCTCACCATCGATGGCAGTTATGAACACTGAAGCTTTCTTT
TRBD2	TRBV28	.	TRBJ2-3	CASSLVAGGFTDTQYF	TGTGCCAGCAGTTTGGTAGCGGGGGGCTTCACAGATACGCAGTATTTT
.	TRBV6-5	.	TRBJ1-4	CASSGGPNFF	TGTGCCAGCAGCGGCGGACCTAATTTTTTT
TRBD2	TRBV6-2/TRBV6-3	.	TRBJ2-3	CASSSPPGLAGVITDTQYF	TGTGCCAGCAGTTCCCCCCCGGGACTAGCGGGAGTTATAACAGATACGCAGTATTTT
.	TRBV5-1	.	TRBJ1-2	CASSLQGDHGYTF	TGCGCCAGCAGCTTGCAGGGAGACCATGGCTACACCTTC
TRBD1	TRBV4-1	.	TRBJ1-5	CASTHLPFQGGNQPQHF	TGCGCCAGCACCCACCTCCCGTTCCAGGGGGGCAATCAGCCCCAGCATTTT
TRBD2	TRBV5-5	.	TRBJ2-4	CASSPVVQGRGRGAKNIQYF	TGTGCCAGCAGCCCCGTGGTACAGGGGCGCGGGAGGGGAGCCAAAAACATTCAGTACTTC
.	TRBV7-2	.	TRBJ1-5	CASSYRHNQPQHF	TGTGCCAGCAGTTACAGACACAATCAGCCCCAGCATTTT
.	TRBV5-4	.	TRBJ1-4	CASSRGGDEKLFF	TGTGCCAGCAGCCGGGGGGGGGACGAAAAACTGTTTTTT
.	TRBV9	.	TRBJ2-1	CASSAQVGVSSYNEQFF	TGTGCCAGCAGCGCTCAGGTCGGGGTGAGCTCCTACAATGAGCAGTTCTTC
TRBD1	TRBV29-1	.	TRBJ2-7	CSVEARQGSYEQYF	TGCAGCGTTGAAGCCCGACAGGGCTCCTACGAGCAGTACTTC
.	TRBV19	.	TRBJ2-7	CASSPTSTGSYEQYF	TGTGCCAGTAGTCCCACCTCCACAGGTTCCTACGAGCAGTACTTC
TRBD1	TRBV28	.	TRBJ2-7	CASSSGTGGVGQYF	TGTGCCAGCAGTTCCGGGACAGGGGGCGTTGGGCAGTACTTC